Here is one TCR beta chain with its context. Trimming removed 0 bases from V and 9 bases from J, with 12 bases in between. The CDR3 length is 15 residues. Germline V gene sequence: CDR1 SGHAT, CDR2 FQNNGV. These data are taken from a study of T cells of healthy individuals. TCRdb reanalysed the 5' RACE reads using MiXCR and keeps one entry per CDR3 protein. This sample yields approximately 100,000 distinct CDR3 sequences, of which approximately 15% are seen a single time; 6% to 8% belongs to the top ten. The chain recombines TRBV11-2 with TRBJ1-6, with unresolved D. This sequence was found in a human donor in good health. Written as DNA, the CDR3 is TGTGCCAGCAGCTTAGATCGGCAGGATACTTCACCCCTCCACTTT. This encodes CASSLDRQDTSPLHF.